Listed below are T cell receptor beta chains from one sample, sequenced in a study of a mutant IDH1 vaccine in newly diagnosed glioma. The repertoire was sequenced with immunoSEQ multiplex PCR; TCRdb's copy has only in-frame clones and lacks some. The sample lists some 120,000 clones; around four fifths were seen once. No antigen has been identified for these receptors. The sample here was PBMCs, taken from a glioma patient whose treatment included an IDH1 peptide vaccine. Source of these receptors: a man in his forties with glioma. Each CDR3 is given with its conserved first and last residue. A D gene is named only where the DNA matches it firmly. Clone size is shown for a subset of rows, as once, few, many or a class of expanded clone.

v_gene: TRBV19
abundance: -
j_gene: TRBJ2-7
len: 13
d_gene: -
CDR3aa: CASSIFLSYEQYF
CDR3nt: TGTGCCAGTAGTATCTTCCTTTCCTACGAGCAGTACTTC

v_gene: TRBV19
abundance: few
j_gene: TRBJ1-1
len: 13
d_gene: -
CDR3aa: CASSLFGQSEAFF
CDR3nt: TGTGCCAGTAGTTTATTCGGACAGAGTGAAGCTTTCTTT

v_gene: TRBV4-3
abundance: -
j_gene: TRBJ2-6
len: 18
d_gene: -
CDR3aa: CASSQDDGGSSGANVLTF
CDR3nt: TGCGCCAGCAGCCAAGATGACGGGGGAAGCTCTGGGGCCAACGTCCTGACTTTC

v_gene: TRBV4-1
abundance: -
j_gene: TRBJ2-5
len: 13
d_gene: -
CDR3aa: CASSQEGGETQYF
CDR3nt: TGCGCCAGCAGCCAGGAAGGAGGAGAGACCCAGTACTTC

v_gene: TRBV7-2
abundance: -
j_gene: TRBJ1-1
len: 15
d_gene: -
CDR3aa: CASSFGRAGNTEAFF
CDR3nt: TGTGCCAGCAGCTTCGGCAGGGCCGGGAACACTGAAGCTTTCTTT

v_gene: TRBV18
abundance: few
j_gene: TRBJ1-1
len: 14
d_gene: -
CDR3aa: CASSPQWGNTEAFF
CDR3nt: TGTGCCAGCTCCCCCCAATGGGGGAACACTGAAGCTTTCTTT

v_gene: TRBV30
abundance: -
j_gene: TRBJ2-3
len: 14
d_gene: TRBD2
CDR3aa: CASGGGGMADTQYF
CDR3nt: TGTGCCAGCGGCGGCGGGGGGATGGCAGATACGCAGTATTTT

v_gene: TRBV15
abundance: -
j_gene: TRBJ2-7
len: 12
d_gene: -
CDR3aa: CATSRGGGEQYF
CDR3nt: TGTGCCACCAGCAGGGGGGGCGGCGAGCAGTACTTC

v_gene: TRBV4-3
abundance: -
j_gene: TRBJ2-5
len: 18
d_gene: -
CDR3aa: CASSQEGAFRGLRETQYF
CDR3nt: TGCGCCAGCAGCCAAGAGGGTGCCTTCAGGGGCCTCAGGGAGACCCAGTACTTC

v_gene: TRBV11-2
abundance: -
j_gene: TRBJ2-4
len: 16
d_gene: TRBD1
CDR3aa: CASSLAGQGPKNIQYF
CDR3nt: TGTGCCAGCAGCTTAGCGGGACAGGGGCCCAAAAACATTCAGTACTTC

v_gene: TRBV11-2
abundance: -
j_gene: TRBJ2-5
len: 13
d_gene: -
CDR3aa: CASSLGGRETQYF
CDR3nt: TGTGCCAGCAGCTTGGGGGGGCGGGAGACCCAGTACTTC

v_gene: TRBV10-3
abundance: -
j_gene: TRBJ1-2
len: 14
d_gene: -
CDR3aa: CAITDSGQRRGYTF
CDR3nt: TGTGCCATAACGGACAGCGGACAGCGGCGAGGCTACACCTTC

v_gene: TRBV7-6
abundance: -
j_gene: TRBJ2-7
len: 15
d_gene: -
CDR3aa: CASSSRTGASYEQYF
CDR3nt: TGTGCCAGCAGCTCCCGGACGGGGGCCTCCTACGAGCAGTACTTC

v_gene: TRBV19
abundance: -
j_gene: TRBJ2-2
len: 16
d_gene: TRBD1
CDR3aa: CASSVNRGQGTGELFF
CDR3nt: TGTGCCAGTAGTGTCAACAGGGGGCAAGGCACCGGGGAGCTGTTTTTT

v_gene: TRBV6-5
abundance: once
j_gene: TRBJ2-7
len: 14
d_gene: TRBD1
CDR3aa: CASSSTGMGYEQYF
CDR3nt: TGTGCCAGCAGCTCGACAGGGATGGGATACGAGCAGTACTTC

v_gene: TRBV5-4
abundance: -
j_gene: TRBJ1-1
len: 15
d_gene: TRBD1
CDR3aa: CASSFQQGEHTEAFF
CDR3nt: TGTGCCAGCAGCTTTCAACAGGGGGAGCACACTGAAGCTTTCTTT

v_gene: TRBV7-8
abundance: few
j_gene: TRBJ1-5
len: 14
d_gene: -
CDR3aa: CASSLRRDNQPQHF
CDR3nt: TGTGCCAGCAGCTTACGCAGGGACAATCAGCCCCAGCATTTT

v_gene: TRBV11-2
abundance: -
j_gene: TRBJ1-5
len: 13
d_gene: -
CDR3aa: CASSLDSNQPQHF
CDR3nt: TGTGCCAGCAGCTTAGACAGCAATCAGCCCCAGCATTTT

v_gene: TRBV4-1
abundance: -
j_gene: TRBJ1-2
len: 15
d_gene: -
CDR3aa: CASSQAREGGYGYTF
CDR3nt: TGCGCCAGCAGCCAAGCCCGGGAGGGTGGGTATGGCTACACCTTC

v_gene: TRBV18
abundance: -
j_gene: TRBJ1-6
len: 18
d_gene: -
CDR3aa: CASSPWQVVPGDNSPLHF
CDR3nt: TGTGCCAGCTCACCGTGGCAGGTCGTTCCGGGGGATAATTCACCCCTCCACTTT

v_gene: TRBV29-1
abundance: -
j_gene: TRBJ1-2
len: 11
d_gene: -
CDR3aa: CSGTTDYGYTF
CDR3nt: TGCAGCGGTACGACAGATTATGGCTACACCTTC

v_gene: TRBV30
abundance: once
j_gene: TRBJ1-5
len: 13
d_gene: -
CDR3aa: CAFSDGNNQPQHF
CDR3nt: TGTGCCTTTTCGGACGGAAACAATCAGCCCCAGCATTTT

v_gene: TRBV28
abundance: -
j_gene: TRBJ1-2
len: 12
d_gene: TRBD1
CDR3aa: CATDRGNYGYTF
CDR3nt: TGTGCCACAGACAGGGGCAACTATGGCTACACCTTC

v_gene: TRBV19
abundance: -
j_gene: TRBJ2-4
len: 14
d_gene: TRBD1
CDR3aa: CASSAHRGEDIQYF
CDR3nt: TGTGCCAGTAGTGCTCACAGGGGGGAGGACATTCAGTACTTC

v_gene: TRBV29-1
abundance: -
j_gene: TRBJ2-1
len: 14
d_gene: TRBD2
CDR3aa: CSVAATSPYNEQFF
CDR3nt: TGCAGCGTTGCGGCGACTAGCCCCTACAATGAGCAGTTCTTC

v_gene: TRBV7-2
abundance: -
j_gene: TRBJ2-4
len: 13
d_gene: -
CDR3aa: CASSPGGKNIQYF
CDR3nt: TGTGCCAGCAGCCCCGGAGGCAAAAACATTCAGTACTTC

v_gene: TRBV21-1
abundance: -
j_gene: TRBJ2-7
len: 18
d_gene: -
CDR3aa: CASSKGPGLAGTLYEQYF
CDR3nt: TGTGCCAGCAGCAAAGGGCCCGGGCTAGCGGGAACCCTTTACGAGCAGTACTTC

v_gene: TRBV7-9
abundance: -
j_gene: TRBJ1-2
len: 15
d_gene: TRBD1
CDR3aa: CASRSTGGRVYGYTF
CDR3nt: TGTGCCAGCAGGTCGACAGGGGGTAGGGTCTATGGCTACACCTTC

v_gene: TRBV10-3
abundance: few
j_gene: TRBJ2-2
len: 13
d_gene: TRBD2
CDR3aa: CAIGSGRTGELFF
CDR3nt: TGTGCCATCGGAAGCGGGAGAACCGGGGAGCTGTTTTTT

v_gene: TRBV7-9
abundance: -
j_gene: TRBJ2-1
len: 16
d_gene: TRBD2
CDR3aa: CASSLAAGVSYNEQFF
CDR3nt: TGTGCCAGCAGCTTAGCAGCGGGAGTCTCCTACAATGAGCAGTTCTTC

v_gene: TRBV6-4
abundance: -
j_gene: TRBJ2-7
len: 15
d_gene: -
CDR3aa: CASQKRDLWAYEQYF
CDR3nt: TGTGCCAGTCAAAAAAGGGATTTATGGGCCTACGAGCAGTACTTC

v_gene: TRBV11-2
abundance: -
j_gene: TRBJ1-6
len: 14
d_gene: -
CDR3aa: CASSNGTLSSPLHF
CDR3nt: TGTGCCAGCAGTAACGGGACGTTAAGTTCACCCCTCCACTTT

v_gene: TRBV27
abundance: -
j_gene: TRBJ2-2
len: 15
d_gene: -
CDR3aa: CASSFGGTNTGELFF
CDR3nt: TGTGCCAGCAGTTTTGGTGGGACGAACACCGGGGAGCTGTTTTTT

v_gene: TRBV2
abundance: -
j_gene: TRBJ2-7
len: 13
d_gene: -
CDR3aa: CASSSPGGREQYF
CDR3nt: TGTGCCAGCAGCTCCCCCGGGGGGCGAGAGCAGTACTTC

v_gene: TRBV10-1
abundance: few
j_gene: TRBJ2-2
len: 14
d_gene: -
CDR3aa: CASRVTSNTGELFF
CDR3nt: TGCGCCAGCAGAGTAACTTCGAACACCGGGGAGCTGTTTTTT

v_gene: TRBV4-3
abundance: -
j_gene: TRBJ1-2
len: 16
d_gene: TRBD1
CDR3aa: CASSQEAGTGNYGYTF
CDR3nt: TGCGCCAGCAGCCAGGAAGCCGGGACAGGGAACTATGGCTACACCTTC

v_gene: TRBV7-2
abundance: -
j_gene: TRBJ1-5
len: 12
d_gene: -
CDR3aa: CASSLGNQPQHF
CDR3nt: TGTGCCAGCAGCTTAGGCAATCAGCCCCAGCATTTT

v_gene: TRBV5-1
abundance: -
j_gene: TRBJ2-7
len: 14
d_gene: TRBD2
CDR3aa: CASRAGGLHYEQYF
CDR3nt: TGCGCCAGCAGAGCGGGGGGGCTACACTACGAGCAGTACTTC

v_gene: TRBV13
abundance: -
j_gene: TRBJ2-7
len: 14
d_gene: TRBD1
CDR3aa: CASSTGTGGYEQYF
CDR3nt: TGTGCCAGCAGCACCGGGACAGGGGGCTACGAGCAGTACTTC

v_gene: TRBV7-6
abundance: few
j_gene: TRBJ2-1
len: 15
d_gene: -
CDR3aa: CASSLEQGRKVEQFF
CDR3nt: TGTGCCAGCAGCTTAGAACAGGGAAGGAAGGTTGAGCAGTTCTTC

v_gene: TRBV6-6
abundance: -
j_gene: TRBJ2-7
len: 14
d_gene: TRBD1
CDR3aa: CASRKQGAWYEQYF
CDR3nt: TGTGCCAGCAGGAAACAGGGGGCTTGGTACGAGCAGTACTTC

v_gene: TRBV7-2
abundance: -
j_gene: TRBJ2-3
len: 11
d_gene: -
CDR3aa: CASSRVDTQYF
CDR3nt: TGTGCCAGCAGCAGAGTAGATACGCAGTATTTT

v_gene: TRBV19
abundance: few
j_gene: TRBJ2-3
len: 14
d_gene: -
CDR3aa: CASSKQRSTDTQYF
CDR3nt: TGTGCCAGTAGTAAACAGCGGAGCACAGATACGCAGTATTTT

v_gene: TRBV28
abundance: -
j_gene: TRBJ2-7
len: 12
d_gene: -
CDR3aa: CASSLAAKGQYF
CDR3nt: TGTGCCAGCAGTTTAGCGGCCAAGGGGCAGTACTTC

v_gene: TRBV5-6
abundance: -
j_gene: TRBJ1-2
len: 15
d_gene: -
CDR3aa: CASSPTGRKIAGYTF
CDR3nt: TGTGCCAGCAGCCCTACAGGGAGGAAAATAGCTGGCTACACCTTC

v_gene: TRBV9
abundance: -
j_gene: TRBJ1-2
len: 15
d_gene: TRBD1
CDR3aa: CASSVPQGASGGYTF
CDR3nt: TGTGCCAGCAGCGTCCCCCAGGGGGCGAGTGGTGGCTACACCTTC

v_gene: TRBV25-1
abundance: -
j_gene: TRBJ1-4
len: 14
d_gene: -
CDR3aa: CASSRMGGLEKLFF
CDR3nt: TGTGCCAGCAGCCGAATGGGGGGGCTTGAAAAACTGTTTTTT

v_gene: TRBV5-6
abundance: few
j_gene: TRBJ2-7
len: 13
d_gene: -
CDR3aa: CASSFGQVYEQYF
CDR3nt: TGTGCCAGCAGCTTCGGCCAGGTCTACGAGCAGTACTTC

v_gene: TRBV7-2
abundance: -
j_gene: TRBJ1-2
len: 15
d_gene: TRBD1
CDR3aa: CASSLGTGRGYGYTF
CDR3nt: TGTGCCAGCAGCTTGGGGACAGGGAGGGGGTATGGCTACACCTTC

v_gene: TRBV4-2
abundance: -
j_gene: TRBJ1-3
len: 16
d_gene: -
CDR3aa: CASSQVHRTSGNTIYF
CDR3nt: TGTGCCAGCAGCCAAGTTCACAGGACCTCTGGAAACACCATATATTTT

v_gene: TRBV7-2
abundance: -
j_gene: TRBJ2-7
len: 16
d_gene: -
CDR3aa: CASSTPQGESSYEQYF
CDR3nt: TGTGCCAGCAGCACCCCACAGGGAGAGAGCTCCTACGAGCAGTACTTC

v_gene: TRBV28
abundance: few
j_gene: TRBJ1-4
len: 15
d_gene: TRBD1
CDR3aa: CASSPAGGGREKLFF
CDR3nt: TGTGCCAGCAGTCCCGCAGGGGGCGGAAGGGAAAAACTGTTTTTT

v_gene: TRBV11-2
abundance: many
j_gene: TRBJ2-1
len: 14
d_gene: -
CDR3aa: CASSPSGPYNEQFF
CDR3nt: TGTGCCAGCAGCCCGTCGGGGCCCTACAATGAGCAGTTCTTC

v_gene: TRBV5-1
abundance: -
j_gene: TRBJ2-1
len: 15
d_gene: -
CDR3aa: CASSLAPSSYNEQFF
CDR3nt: TGCGCCAGCAGCCTAGCGCCGAGCTCCTACAATGAGCAGTTCTTC

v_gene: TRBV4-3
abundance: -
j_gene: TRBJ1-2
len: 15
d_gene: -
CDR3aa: CASSLLGREGYGYTF
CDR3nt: TGCGCCAGCAGCCTACTAGGCCGGGAGGGCTATGGCTACACCTTC

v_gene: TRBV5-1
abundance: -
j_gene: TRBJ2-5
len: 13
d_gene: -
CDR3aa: CASTRDFLETQYF
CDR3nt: TGCGCCAGTACCAGGGATTTCCTCGAGACCCAGTACTTC

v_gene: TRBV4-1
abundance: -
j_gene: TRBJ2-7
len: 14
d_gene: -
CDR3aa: CASSQWARAYEQYF
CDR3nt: TGCGCCAGCAGCCAATGGGCCAGGGCCTACGAGCAGTACTTC

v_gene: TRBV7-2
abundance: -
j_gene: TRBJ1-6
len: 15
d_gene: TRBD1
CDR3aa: CASSLLGGGGSPLHF
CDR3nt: TGTGCCAGCAGCTTATTAGGGGGCGGAGGTTCACCCCTCCACTTT

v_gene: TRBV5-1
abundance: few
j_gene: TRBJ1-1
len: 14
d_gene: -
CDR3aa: CASSRSDSHTEAFF
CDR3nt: TGCGCCAGCAGCAGATCGGACAGCCACACTGAAGCTTTCTTT

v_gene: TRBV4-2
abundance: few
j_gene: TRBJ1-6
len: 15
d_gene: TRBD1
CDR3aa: CASSQEGTGDSPLHF
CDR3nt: TGTGCCAGCAGCCAAGAAGGGACAGGGGATTCACCCCTCCACTTT